The 21 T cell receptor beta chains below all came from one sample that was sequenced in a study of shared clonotypes between healthy human individuals. Assay: immunoSEQ multiplex PCR; the TCRdb copy retains only in-frame clones and omits some. The sample holds about 730,000 clones, approximately 72% seen once. The sample consisted of memory CD4+ T cells sorted from blood. Subset of the sample: CD45RA-negative fraction. These TCRs come from a woman aged 25 to 39 in good health.

The rearrangement joins TRBV5-1 to TRBJ2-1, with TRBD1 matching 9 bases. CDR1 is SGHRS, CDR2 YFSETQ, per germline. The V gene end was trimmed by 4 bases and the J gene end by 3 bases; junction bases not matched to a gene: 5. This CDR3 is built from 15 residues. CDR3 amino acids: CASSIDRGDYNEQFF. The CDR3 region has the DNA TGCGCCAGCAGCATCGACAGGGGGGACTACAATGAGCAGTTCTTC.

The chain couples TRBV6-5 to TRBJ2-1; 10 bases are a match to TRBD2. The CDR3 totals 15 residues. The J segment lost 9 bases and the V segment lost 2 bases, leaving 7 bases of the junction unmatched. The germline V gene encodes CDR1 MNHEY and CDR2 SVGAGI. CDR3 DNA: TGTGCCAGCAGTTACGCTAGCGGGAGTTATGGTGAGCAGTTCTTC. Translated: CASSYASGSYGEQFF.

Only a few counts were recorded for this clone. The chain is built from TRBV5-1 and TRBJ2-7; D gene ambiguous. Between the trimmed V and J ends, which lost 1 base and 5 bases, there was a span of 10 bases. The germline gives CDR1 SGHRS, CDR2 YFSETQ. This CDR3 has 13 amino acids. The CDR3 loop reads CASSLFDGNEQYF. CDR3 bases: TGCGCCAGCAGCTTGTTCGATGGGAACGAGCAGTACTTC.

V and J are TRBV2 and TRBJ1-2; 7 bases fit TRBD1. Germline CDR1 reads SNHLY; CDR2 reads FYNNEI. The CDR3 length is 13 residues. The V gene end was trimmed by 7 bases and the J gene end by 8 bases; junction bases not matched to a gene: 10. Here the CDR3 DNA reads TGTGCCAGCATAAGGGGGCGCGACGAAGGCTACACCTTC. Amino acids: CASIRGRDEGYTF.

The chain recombines TRBV5-1 with TRBJ2-5; no clear D. The V end lost 0 bases, the J end lost 2 bases, and 11 bases lay between the germline ends. The V gene's germline CDR1 is SGHRS and CDR2 YFSETQ. The CDR3 is made up of 15 amino acids. CDR3 nucleotides: TGCGCCAGCAGCTTGGCCTCGCCACAGCAAGAGACCCAGTACTTC. It specifies CASSLASPQQETQYF.

This chain links TRBV19 with TRBJ2-1; unclear D gene. Trimming removed 4 bases at V and 0 bases at J, with 16 bases between. This CDR3 has 17 residues. Germline lookup yields CDR1 LNHDA and CDR2 SQIVND (reference sequence). In nucleotides, the CDR3 is TGTGCCAGTAGTACAGTCTCTAGAGGCAGCTCCTACAATGAGCAGTTCTTC. This gives the protein CASSTVSRGSSYNEQFF. The full variable domain, its missing parts supplied by reference TRBV19 and TRBJ2-1, is DGGITQSPKYLFRKEGQNVTLSCEQNLNHDAMYWYRQDPGQGLRLIYYSQIVNDFQKGDIAEGYSVSREKKESFPLTVTSAQKNPTAFYLCASSTVSRGSSYNEQFFGPGTRLTVL.

The gene calls are TRBV19 and TRBJ1-2; no clear D gene. The V end was cut by 6 bases, the J end by 0 bases, with 14 bases between. Germline V gene lookup returns CDR1 LNHDA and CDR2 SQIVND (reference sequence). The CDR3 is 15 residues long. The DNA for the CDR3 is TGTGCCAGTAGGATCCGTGAGGGAGCTAACTATGGCTACACCTTC. This sequence encodes CASRIREGANYGYTF. The entire variable domain, with the rest obtained from reference TRBV19 and TRBJ1-2, is as follows: DGGITQSPKYLFRKEGQNVTLSCEQNLNHDAMYWYRQDPGQGLRLIYYSQIVNDFQKGDIAEGYSVSREKKESFPLTVTSAQKNPTAFYLCASRIREGANYGYTFGSGTRLTVV.

The chain has TRBV7-6 and TRBJ2-1; D may be TRBD1 or TRBD2 (5 bases each). The CDR3 has 13 amino acids. Per the germline V gene, CDR1 is SGHVS and CDR2 is FNYEAQ. V shed 2 bases and J shed 9 bases, with 11 bases lying between them. For the CDR3, the DNA is TGTGCCAGCAGCTTAAGCAGGGACGGTGAGCAGTTCTTC. It is translated as CASSLSRDGEQFF.

J is TRBJ1-5 and V is TRBV19, with D possibly being TRBD1 (5 bases). CDR1 LNHDA and CDR2 SQIVND come from the germline V gene (reference sequence). CDR3 length equals 15 residues. Trimming took 6 bases from V and 4 from J, leaving 16 bases between them. The CDR3 DNA reads as TGTGCCAGTAGGATGGATGACGGGGGGAATCAGCCCCAGCATTTT. Protein sequence: CASRMDDGGNQPQHF.

The chain employs TRBV21-1 and TRBJ1-1; no check of the table's D call, TRBD1, against the DNA was made. TRBV21-1 is deemed a pseudogene. This CDR3 has 15 residues. The CDR3 sequence is CASTPGQGACTEAFF. CDR3 DNA: TGTGCCAGTACCCCGGGACAGGGGGCTTGCACTGAAGCTTTCTTT.

The chain links TRBV7-2 to TRBJ2-2; TRBD1 aligns across 9 bases. The CDR3 extends over 16 amino acids. The J segment lost 0 bases and the V segment lost 4 bases, leaving 3 bases of the junction unmatched. Germline-derived CDR1 and CDR2 are SGHTA and FQGNSA. The CDR3 loop reads CASSWTGAANTGELFF. The CDR3 region has the DNA TGTGCCAGCAGCTGGACAGGGGCGGCGAACACCGGGGAGCTGTTTTTT.

CDR3 protein: CASSPDMGSNQPQHF. The CDR3 coding sequence is TGTGCCAGCTCACCGGACATGGGGAGCAATCAGCCCCAGCATTTT. The chain uses TRBV18 and TRBJ1-5, with TRBD1 as a possible D gene (5 bases). Germline V gene lookup returns CDR1 KGHSH and CDR2 LQKENI. Trimming removed 3 bases from V and 1 base from J, with 10 bases in between. CDR3 length: 15 residues.

This clone was observed at least ten times. V is TRBV27 and J is TRBJ2-7, with D hard to call. V was shortened by 4 bases and J by 2 bases, with 12 bases between the two germline ends. The CDR3 is 14 residues long. Germline loops: CDR1 MNHEY, CDR2 SMNVEV (reference sequence). The CDR3 reads CASSSRQVPYEQYF. CDR3 DNA: TGTGCCAGCAGTTCCCGGCAGGTCCCCTACGAGCAGTACTTC.

The rearrangement joins TRBV4-1 to TRBJ1-4; unclear D gene. This CDR3 contains 17 residues. CDR1 and CDR2 from the germline V gene are MGHRA and YSYEKL. V was shortened by 7 bases and J by 0 bases, with 18 bases between the two germline ends. Here the CDR3 DNA reads TGCGCCAGCACTCAGAGGTCAATCTCCTCAACTAATGAAAAACTGTTTTTT. It codes for CASTQRSISSTNEKLFF.

The chain employs TRBV25-1 and TRBJ2-7, with 9 bases that match TRBD2. CDR3 length: 16 residues. Germline V gives CDR1 MGHDK, CDR2 SYGVNS. Trimming took 3 bases from V and 1 from J; bases not matched to a gene: 7. The CDR3 protein is CASSDSSGSRSYEQYF. The DNA for the CDR3 is TGTGCCAGCAGTGATAGTAGCGGGAGCAGGTCCTACGAGCAGTACTTC.

This clone has a handful of counts. The chain joins TRBV28 to TRBJ2-7; 7 bases line up with TRBD2. CDR1 is MDHEN, CDR2 SYDVKM, per germline. CDR3 length: 13 amino acids. V lost 4 bases to trimming and J lost 4 bases; unmatched junction nucleotides: 4. The CDR3 nucleotides are TGTGCCAGCAGTTCAGCGGGACTATACGAGCAGTACTTC. Its translation is CASSSAGLYEQYF.

The V call is TRBV18, the J call TRBJ2-7; 9 bases match TRBD1. V lost 2 bases and J lost 2; bases outside the gene matches: 10. The CDR3 spans 17 residues. Germline CDR1 reads KGHSH; CDR2 reads LQKENI. The DNA for the CDR3 is TGTGCCAGCTCACCATCCGCGGGACAGGGACCGACCTACGAGCAGTACTTC. As protein: CASSPSAGQGPTYEQYF.

The chain is built from TRBV19 and TRBJ2-3; 8 nucleotides agree with TRBD2. The CDR3 is made up of 14 amino acids. Looked up from germline, CDR1 is LNHDA and CDR2 is SQIVND (reference sequence). J lost 6 bases, V lost 6 bases, and 8 bases had no gene match. CDR3 nucleotides: TGTGCCAGTAGACCTAGCGGGTCGTTGGATACGCAGTATTTT. It codes for CASRPSGSLDTQYF. The variable domain in full, completed from reference TRBV19 and TRBJ2-3, reads DGGITQSPKYLFRKEGQNVTLSCEQNLNHDAMYWYRQDPGQGLRLIYYSQIVNDFQKGDIAEGYSVSREKKESFPLTVTSAQKNPTAFYLCASRPSGSLDTQYFGPGTRLTVL.

In the case of this clone: Other DNA sequences in the same sample also yield this CDR3. The chain couples TRBV6-5 to TRBJ1-1; no clear D gene. Trimming shortened V by 8 bases and J by 1 base, and 8 bases separated the two germline ends. The germline V gene has CDR1 MNHEY and CDR2 SVGAGI. CDR3 size: 12 residues. DNA of the CDR3: TGTGCCAGCGGAGGACCGAACACTGAAGCTTTCTTT. It codes for CASGGPNTEAFF.

The chain employs TRBV7-9 and TRBJ1-1; D is ambiguous. This CDR3 is built from 16 residues. Looked up from germline, CDR1 is SEHNR and CDR2 is FQNEAQ (reference sequence). Trimming shortened V by 0 bases and J by 5 bases, and 16 bases separated the two germline ends. The CDR3 region has the DNA TGTGCCAGCAGCTTAGCTACTGGCGGACGGAAAACTGAAGCTTTCTTT. The encoded protein is CASSLATGGRKTEAFF.

There are a few counts of this clone. J is TRBJ2-5 and V is TRBV21-1; the DNA was not used to check the table's D call, TRBD2. TRBV21-1 is recorded as a pseudogene. The length of the CDR3 is 19 residues. CDR3 in amino acids: CASKKMGSGRAWDQETQYF. For the CDR3, the DNA is TGTGCCAGCAAAAAGATGGGTAGCGGGAGGGCCTGGGATCAAGAGACCCAGTACTTC.